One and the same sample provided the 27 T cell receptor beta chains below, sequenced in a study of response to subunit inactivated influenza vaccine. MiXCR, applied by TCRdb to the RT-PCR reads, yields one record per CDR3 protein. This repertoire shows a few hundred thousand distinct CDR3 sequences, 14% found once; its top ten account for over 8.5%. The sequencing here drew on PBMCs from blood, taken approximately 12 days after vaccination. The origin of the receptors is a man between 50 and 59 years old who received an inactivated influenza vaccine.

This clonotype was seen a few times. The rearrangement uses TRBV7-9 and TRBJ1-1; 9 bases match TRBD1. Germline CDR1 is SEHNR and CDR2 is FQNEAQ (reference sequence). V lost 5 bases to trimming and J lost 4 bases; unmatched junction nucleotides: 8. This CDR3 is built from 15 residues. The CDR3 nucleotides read TGTGCCAGCAGCGAGGTACAGGGGGCGCGCACTGAAGCTTTCTTT. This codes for CASSEVQGARTEAFF.

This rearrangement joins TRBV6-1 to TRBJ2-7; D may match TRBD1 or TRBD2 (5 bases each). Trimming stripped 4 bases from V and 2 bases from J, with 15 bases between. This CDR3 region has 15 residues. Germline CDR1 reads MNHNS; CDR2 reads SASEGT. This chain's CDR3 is CASSGDASGPYEQYF. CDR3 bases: TGTGCCAGCAGTGGGGACGCCAGCGGCCCCTACGAGCAGTACTTC.

The chain's CDR3 is CASSFSEFNEQFF. As DNA, the CDR3 is TGTGCCAGCAGCTTTAGCGAGTTCAATGAGCAGTTCTTC. The J gene is TRBJ2-1, the V gene TRBV7-2; a possible D gene is TRBD2 (5 bases). Germline lookup yields CDR1 SGHTA and CDR2 FQGNSA. The CDR3 is 13 residues long. Trimming took off 3 bases at V and 6 bases at J, with 9 bases between the two ends.

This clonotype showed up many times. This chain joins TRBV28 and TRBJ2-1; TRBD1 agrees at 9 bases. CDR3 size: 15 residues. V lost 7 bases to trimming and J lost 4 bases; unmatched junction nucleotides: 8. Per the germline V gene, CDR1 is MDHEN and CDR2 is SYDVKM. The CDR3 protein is CASKPTGGAYNEQFF. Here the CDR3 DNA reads TGTGCCAGCAAACCCACAGGGGGCGCTTACAATGAGCAGTTCTTC.

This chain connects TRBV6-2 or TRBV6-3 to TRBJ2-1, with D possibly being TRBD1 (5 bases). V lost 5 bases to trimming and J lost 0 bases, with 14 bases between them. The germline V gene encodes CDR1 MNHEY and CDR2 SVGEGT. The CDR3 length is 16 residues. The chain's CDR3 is CASSRNQGSSYNEQFF. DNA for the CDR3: TGTGCCAGCAGTAGAAACCAGGGAAGCTCCTACAATGAGCAGTTCTTC.

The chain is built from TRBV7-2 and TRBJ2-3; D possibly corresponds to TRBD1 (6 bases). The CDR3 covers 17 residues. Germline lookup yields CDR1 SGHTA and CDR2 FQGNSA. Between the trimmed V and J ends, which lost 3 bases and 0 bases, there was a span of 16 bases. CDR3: CASSLRGQTSSTDTQYF. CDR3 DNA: TGTGCCAGCAGCTTGAGGGGACAAACCTCTAGCACAGATACGCAGTATTTT.

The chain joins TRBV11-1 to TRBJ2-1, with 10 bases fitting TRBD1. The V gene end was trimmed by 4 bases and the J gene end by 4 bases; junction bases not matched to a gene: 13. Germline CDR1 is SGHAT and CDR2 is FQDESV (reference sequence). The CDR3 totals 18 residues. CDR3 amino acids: CASSSKGVGDRGYNEQFF. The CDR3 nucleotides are TGTGCCAGCAGCTCAAAGGGGGTTGGGGACAGGGGATACAATGAGCAGTTCTTC.

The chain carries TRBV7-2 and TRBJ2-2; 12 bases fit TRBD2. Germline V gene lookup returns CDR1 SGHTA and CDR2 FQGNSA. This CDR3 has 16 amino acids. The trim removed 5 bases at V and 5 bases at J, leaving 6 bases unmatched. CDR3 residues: CASSRLAGDRTGELFF. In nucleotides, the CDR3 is TGTGCCAGCAGCAGACTAGCGGGAGATAGGACCGGGGAGCTGTTTTTT.

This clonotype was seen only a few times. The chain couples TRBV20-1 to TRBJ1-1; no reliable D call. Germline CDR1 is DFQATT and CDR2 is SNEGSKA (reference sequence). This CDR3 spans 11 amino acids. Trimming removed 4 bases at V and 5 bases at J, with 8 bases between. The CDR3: CSATIRTEAFF. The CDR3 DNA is TGCAGTGCTACCATTCGTACTGAAGCTTTCTTT.

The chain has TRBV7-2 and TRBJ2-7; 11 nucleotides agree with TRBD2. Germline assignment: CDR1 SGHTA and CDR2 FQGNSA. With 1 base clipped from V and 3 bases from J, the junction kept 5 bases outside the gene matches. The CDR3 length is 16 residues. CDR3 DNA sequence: TGTGCCAGCAGCTTAGTCGGACTAGCGGGCCGCTACGAGCAGTACTTC. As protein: CASSLVGLAGRYEQYF.

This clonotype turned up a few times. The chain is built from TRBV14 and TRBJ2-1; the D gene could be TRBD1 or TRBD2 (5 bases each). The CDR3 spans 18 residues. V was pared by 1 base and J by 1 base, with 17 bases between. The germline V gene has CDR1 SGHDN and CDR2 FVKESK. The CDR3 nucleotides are TGTGCCAGCAGCCAAGCTACGGGACCCATGAGGTCCTACAATGAGCAGTTCTTC. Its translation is CASSQATGPMRSYNEQFF.

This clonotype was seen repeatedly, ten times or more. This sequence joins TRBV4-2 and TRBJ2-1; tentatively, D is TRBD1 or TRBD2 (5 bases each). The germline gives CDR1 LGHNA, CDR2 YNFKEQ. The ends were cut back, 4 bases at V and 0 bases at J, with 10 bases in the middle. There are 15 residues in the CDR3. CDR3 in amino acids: CASSPAGSSYNEQFF. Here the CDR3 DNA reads TGTGCCAGCAGCCCAGCAGGGAGCTCCTACAATGAGCAGTTCTTC.

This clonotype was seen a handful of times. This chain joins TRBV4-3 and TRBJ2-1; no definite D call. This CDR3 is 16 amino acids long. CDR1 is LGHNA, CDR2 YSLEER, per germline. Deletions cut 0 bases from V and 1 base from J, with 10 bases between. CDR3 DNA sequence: TGCGCCAGCAGCCAAGATCCCTCAGCTTCCTACAATGAGCAGTTCTTC. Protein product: CASSQDPSASYNEQFF.

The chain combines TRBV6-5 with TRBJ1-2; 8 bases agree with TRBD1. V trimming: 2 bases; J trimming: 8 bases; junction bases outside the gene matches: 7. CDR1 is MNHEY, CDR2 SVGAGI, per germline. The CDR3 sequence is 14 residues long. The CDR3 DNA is TGTGCCAGCAGTTACGGGCAGGGGGCGCAAGGCTACACCTTC. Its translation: CASSYGQGAQGYTF.

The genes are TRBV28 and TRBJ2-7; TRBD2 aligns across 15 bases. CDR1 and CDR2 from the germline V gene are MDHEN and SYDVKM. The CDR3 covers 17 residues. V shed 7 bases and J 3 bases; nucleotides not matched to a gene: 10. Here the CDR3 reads CASTGTSGRKRDYEQYF. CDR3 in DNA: TGTGCCAGCACTGGGACTAGCGGGAGGAAAAGGGACTACGAGCAGTACTTC.

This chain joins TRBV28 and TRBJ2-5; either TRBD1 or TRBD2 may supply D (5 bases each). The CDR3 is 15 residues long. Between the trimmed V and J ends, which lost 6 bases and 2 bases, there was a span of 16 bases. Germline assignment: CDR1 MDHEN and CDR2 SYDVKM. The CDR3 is CASRSGRAGQETQYF. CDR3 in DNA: TGTGCCAGCAGAAGTGGGCGGGCAGGGCAAGAGACCCAGTACTTC.

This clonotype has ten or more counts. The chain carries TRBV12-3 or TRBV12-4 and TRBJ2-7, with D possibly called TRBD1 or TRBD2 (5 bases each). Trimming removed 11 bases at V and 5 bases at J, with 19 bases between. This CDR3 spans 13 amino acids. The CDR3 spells CASSGQGGNEQYF. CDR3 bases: TGTGCCTCCTCGGGGCAGGGTGGAAACGAGCAGTACTTC.

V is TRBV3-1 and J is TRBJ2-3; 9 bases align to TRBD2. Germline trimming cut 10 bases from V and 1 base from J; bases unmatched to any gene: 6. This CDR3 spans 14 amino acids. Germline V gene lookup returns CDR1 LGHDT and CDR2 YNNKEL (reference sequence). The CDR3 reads CATGQRGGTDTQYF. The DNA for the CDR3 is TGTGCCACAGGGCAGCGGGGGGGCACAGATACGCAGTATTTT.

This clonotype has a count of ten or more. The CDR3 nucleotides are TGCGCCAGCAGCTTTGGCGGGGGGTCTACAGATACGCAGTATTTT. Protein: CASSFGGGSTDTQYF. The chain combines TRBV5-1 with TRBJ2-3; 8 bases are shared with TRBD2. Germline-derived CDR1 and CDR2 are SGHRS and YFSETQ. Losses at the gene ends were 2 bases for V and 3 bases for J; bases not matched to a gene: 5. The CDR3 loop spans 15 amino acids. Using reference TRBV5-1 and TRBJ2-3 for the parts outside the CDR3, the full variable domain is KAGVTQTPRYLIKTRGQQVTLSCSPISGHRSVSWYQQTPGQGLQFLFEYFSETQRNKGNFPGRFSGRQFSNSRSEMNVSTLELGDSALYLCASSFGGGSTDTQYFGPGTRLTVL.

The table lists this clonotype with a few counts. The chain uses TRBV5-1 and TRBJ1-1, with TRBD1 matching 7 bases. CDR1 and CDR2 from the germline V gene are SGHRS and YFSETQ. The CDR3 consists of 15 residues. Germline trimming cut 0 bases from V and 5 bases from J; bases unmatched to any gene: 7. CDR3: CASSLEGAGRTEAFF. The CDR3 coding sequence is TGCGCCAGCAGCTTGGAGGGGGCAGGGAGGACTGAAGCTTTCTTT. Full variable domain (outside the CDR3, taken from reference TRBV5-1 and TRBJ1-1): KAGVTQTPRYLIKTRGQQVTLSCSPISGHRSVSWYQQTPGQGLQFLFEYFSETQRNKGNFPGRFSGRQFSNSRSEMNVSTLELGDSALYLCASSLEGAGRTEAFFGQGTRLTVV.

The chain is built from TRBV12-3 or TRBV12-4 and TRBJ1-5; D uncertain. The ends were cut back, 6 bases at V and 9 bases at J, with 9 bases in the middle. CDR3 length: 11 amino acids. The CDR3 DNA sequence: TGTGCCAGCAGCAACGGACTGCCCCAGCATTTT. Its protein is CASSNGLPQHF.

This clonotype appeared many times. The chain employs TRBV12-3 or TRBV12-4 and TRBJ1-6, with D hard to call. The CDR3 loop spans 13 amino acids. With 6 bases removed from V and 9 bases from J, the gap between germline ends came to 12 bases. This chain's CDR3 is CASSQQLGSPLHF. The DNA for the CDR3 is TGTGCCAGCAGCCAACAACTGGGTTCACCCCTCCACTTT.

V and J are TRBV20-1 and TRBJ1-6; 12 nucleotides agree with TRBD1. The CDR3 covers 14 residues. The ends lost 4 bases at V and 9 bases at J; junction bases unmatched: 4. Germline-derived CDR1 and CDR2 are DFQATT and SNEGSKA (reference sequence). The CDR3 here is CSATGTGGLSPLHF. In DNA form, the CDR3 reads TGCAGTGCTACCGGGACAGGGGGCCTTTCACCCCTCCACTTT.

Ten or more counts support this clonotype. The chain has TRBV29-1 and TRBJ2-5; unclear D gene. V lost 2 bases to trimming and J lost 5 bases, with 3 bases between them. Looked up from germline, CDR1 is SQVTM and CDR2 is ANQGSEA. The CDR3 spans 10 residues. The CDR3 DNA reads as TGCAGCGTTGAAAGGGAGACCCAGTACTTC. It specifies CSVERETQYF. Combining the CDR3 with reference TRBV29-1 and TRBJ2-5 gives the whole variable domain SAVISQKPSRDICQRGTSLTIQCQVDSQVTMMFWYRQQPGQSLTLIATANQGSEATYESGFVIDKFPISRPNLTFSTLTVSNMSPEDSSIYLCSVERETQYFGPGTRLLVL.

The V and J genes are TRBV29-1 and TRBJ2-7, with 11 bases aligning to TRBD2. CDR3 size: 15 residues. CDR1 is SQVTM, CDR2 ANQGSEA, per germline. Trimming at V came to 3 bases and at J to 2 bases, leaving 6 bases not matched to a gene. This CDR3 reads CSVEWTSGRTYEQYF. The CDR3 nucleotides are TGCAGCGTTGAGTGGACTAGCGGGCGGACCTACGAGCAGTACTTC.

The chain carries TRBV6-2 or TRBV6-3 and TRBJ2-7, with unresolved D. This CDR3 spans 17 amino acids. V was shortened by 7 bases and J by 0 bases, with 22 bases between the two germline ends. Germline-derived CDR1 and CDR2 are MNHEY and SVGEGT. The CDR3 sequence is CASTLRLGRVSSYEQYF. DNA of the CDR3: TGTGCCAGCACCCTCCGACTCGGTCGGGTCAGCTCCTACGAGCAGTACTTC.

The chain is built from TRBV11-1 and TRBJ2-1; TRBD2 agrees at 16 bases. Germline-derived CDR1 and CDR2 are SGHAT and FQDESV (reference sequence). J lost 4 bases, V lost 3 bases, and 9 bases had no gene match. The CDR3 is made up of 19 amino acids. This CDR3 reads CASSFTLGLAGGPYNEQFF. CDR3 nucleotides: TGTGCCAGCAGCTTCACTTTGGGACTAGCGGGAGGGCCGTACAATGAGCAGTTCTTC.